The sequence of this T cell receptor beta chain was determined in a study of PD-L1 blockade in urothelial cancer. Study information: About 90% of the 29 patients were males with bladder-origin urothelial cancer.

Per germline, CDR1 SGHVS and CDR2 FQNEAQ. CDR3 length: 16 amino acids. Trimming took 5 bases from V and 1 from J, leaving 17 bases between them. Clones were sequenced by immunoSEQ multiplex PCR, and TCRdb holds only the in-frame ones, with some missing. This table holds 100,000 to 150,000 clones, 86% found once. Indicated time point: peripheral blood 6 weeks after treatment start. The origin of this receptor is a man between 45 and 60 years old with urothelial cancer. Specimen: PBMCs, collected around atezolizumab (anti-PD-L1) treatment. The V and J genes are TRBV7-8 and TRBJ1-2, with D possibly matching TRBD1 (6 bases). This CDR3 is CASSPEGRGYNYGYTF. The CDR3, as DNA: TGTGCCAGCAGCCCCGAGGGCAGGGGCTATAACTATGGCTACACCTTC.